This is a list of T cell receptor beta chains from one sample in a study of T cell responses to AZD1222 COVID-19 vaccine. The table came from immunoSEQ multiplex PCR; TCRdb's copy has only in-frame clones and leaves some out. This table holds some 120,000 clones, about 85% found once. The source material was peripheral blood, sampled on day 0 of AZD1222 vaccination. The receptors shown here come from an adult in good health. Both conserved end residues are part of each CDR3. D genes are given only for firm matches. Clone size is given for some rows only: seen once, a few or many times, or a class if the clone is expanded.

J,D,length,size,V,CDR3,DNA
TRBJ1-4,NA,15,NA,TRBV4-1,CASRNPSSDHEKLFF,TGCGCCAGCAGGAACCCCAGCAGCGACCATGAAAAACTGTTTTTT
TRBJ1-1,NA,13,NA,TRBV7-9,CASSLSLDTEAFF,TGTGCCAGCAGCTTATCTCTGGACACTGAAGCTTTCTTT
TRBJ2-3,NA,14,few,TRBV4-3,CASSQDIQSDTQYF,TGCGCCAGCAGCCAAGATATCCAGTCAGATACGCAGTATTTT
TRBJ2-3,TRBD2,14,NA,TRBV2,CASKQRGSTDTQYF,TGTGCCAGCAAACAGCGGGGGAGCACAGATACGCAGTATTTT
TRBJ1-1,TRBD1,14,NA,TRBV4-1,CASSQPPGQGIPFF,TGCGCCAGCAGCCAACCTCCGGGACAGGGGATCCCTTTCTTT
TRBJ2-7,TRBD1,14,few,TRBV19,CASSTGQGGYEQYF,TGTGCCAGTAGTACGGGACAGGGAGGATACGAGCAGTACTTC
TRBJ2-7,NA,13,NA,TRBV10-3,CAMSRNFGDEQYF,TGTGCCATGAGTCGTAATTTCGGTGACGAGCAGTACTTC
TRBJ2-1,TRBD1,16,NA,TRBV28,CASSFGGQGAWDEQFF,TGTGCCAGCAGTTTTGGGGGACAGGGGGCATGGGATGAGCAGTTCTTC
TRBJ1-5,NA,16,few,TRBV7-9,CASSAWRGESNQPQHF,TGTGCCAGCAGCGCCTGGCGGGGTGAAAGCAATCAGCCCCAGCATTTT
TRBJ2-3,NA,12,NA,TRBV5-8,CASSLSTDTQYF,TGTGCCAGCAGCTTAAGCACAGATACGCAGTATTTT
TRBJ2-7,NA,14,NA,TRBV5-6,CASSLVPQEVEQYF,TGTGCCAGCAGCTTGGTCCCCCAGGAGGTCGAGCAGTACTTC
TRBJ1-1,NA,14,NA,TRBV7-9,CASSLYQENTEAFF,TGTGCCAGCAGCTTATACCAGGAGAACACTGAAGCTTTCTTT
TRBJ1-5,TRBD1,16,NA,TRBV19,CASSIIGTGRSQPQHF,TGTGCCAGTAGTATAATTGGGACAGGCAGAAGTCAGCCCCAGCATTTT
TRBJ2-2,NA,17,once,TRBV30,CAWSSFGRGSVTGELFF,TGTGCCTGGAGTTCCTTCGGCAGGGGTTCTGTAACCGGGGAGCTGTTTTTT
TRBJ2-7,NA,13,NA,TRBV6-5,CASSYGRAYEQYF,TGTGCCAGCAGTTACGGCAGGGCCTACGAGCAGTACTTC
TRBJ1-5,NA,13,NA,TRBV6-5,CASSPYSNQPQHF,TGTGCCAGCAGCCCCTATAGCAATCAGCCCCAGCATTTT
TRBJ1-1,NA,13,NA,TRBV11-2,CASSSSRGTEAFF,TGTGCCAGCAGCTCCTCCCGCGGCACTGAAGCTTTCTTT
TRBJ2-1,TRBD2,13,NA,TRBV28,CASRTPGGDEQFF,TGTGCCAGCAGAACCCCGGGGGGGGATGAGCAGTTCTTC
TRBJ1-6,NA,13,NA,TRBV6-5,CASSSSGDSPLHF,TGTGCCAGCAGCTCATCCGGGGATTCACCCCTCCACTTT
TRBJ1-6,NA,15,NA,TRBV7-3,CASSLGGGTPSPLHF,TGTGCCAGCAGCTTAGGTGGGGGGACCCCTTCACCCCTCCACTTT
TRBJ2-5,NA,15,NA,TRBV6-5,CASRPFFGAGETQYF,TGTGCCAGCAGGCCCTTTTTTGGGGCGGGAGAGACCCAGTACTTC
TRBJ2-7,NA,12,NA,TRBV29-1,CSVAGNHYEQYF,TGCAGCGTTGCCGGGAACCACTACGAGCAGTACTTC
TRBJ1-1,TRBD1,17,NA,TRBV27,CASSAKQGIGVNTEAFF,TGTGCCAGCAGTGCGAAACAGGGGATCGGGGTGAACACTGAAGCTTTCTTT
TRBJ2-3,NA,16,NA,TRBV5-5,CASSSEGRLRTDTQYF,TGTGCCAGCAGCTCAGAGGGGCGCCTCCGCACAGATACGCAGTATTTT
TRBJ2-5,TRBD1,17,NA,TRBV7-3,CASSFGTGTGFEETQYF,TGTGCCAGCAGCTTCGGCACCGGGACAGGGTTTGAGGAGACCCAGTACTTC
TRBJ1-6,NA,14,NA,TRBV9,CASSVLDSDSPLHF,TGTGCCAGCAGCGTACTCGACAGTGATTCACCCCTCCACTTT
TRBJ1-5,TRBD1,13,NA,TRBV5-1,CASSLTGGEPQHF,TGCGCCAGCAGCCTGACAGGGGGTGAGCCCCAGCATTTT
TRBJ1-2,NA,15,NA,TRBV19,CASSPSSWGAYGYTF,TGTGCCAGTAGTCCGTCTTCTTGGGGGGCCTATGGCTACACCTTC
TRBJ1-5,NA,13,NA,TRBV28,CASSLAPTQPQHF,TGTGCCAGCAGTTTGGCCCCAACCCAGCCCCAGCATTTT
TRBJ2-3,NA,15,NA,TRBV5-6,CASSLVTKSTDTQYF,TGTGCCAGCAGCTTAGTAACCAAGAGCACAGATACGCAGTATTTT
TRBJ1-1,TRBD1,15,NA,TRBV7-6,CASSALGTGTTEAFF,TGTGCCAGCAGCGCCTTGGGGACAGGGACGACTGAAGCTTTCTTT
TRBJ1-3,NA,16,NA,TRBV7-9,CASSLLGGTSGNTIYF,TGTGCCAGCAGCTTACTGGGCGGAACCTCTGGAAACACCATATATTTT
TRBJ1-5,TRBD1,14,NA,TRBV10-3,CAISEDRANQPQHF,TGTGCCATCAGTGAGGACAGGGCAAATCAGCCCCAGCATTTT
TRBJ1-1,TRBD1,14,NA,TRBV3-1/TRBV3-2,CASSQGQLSTEAFF,TGTGCCAGCAGCCAGGGACAGCTCTCCACTGAAGCTTTCTTT
TRBJ2-3,NA,12,NA,TRBV7-8,CASSYGGDTQYF,TGTGCCAGCAGCTACGGTGGAGATACGCAGTATTTT
TRBJ2-2,TRBD1,16,once,TRBV7-3,CASSLFSGGSTGELFF,TGTGCCAGCAGCTTATTTTCAGGGGGAAGCACCGGGGAGCTGTTTTTT
TRBJ1-2,NA,12,NA,TRBV15,CATSRDHRGYTF,TGTGCCACCAGCAGAGATCACAGGGGCTACACCTTC
TRBJ1-2,NA,12,NA,TRBV7-2,CASSLRSGGYTF,TGTGCCAGCAGCCTCCGATCGGGAGGCTACACCTTC
TRBJ2-7,TRBD2,15,NA,TRBV6-2/TRBV6-3,CASSYLAGGSYEQYF,TGTGCCAGCAGTTACCTAGCGGGGGGTTCCTACGAGCAGTACTTC
TRBJ2-7,NA,12,NA,TRBV9,CASSVNRGEQYF,TGTGCCAGCAGCGTCAATAGAGGGGAGCAGTACTTC
TRBJ1-1,TRBD1,15,NA,TRBV12-5,CASGGPGQGNTEAFF,TGTGCTAGTGGGGGACCGGGACAGGGGAATACTGAAGCTTTCTTT
TRBJ1-1,NA,16,NA,TRBV5-6,CASSSDRGLMNTEAFF,TGTGCCAGCAGCTCAGACAGAGGATTGATGAACACTGAAGCTTTCTTT
TRBJ1-2,NA,17,NA,TRBV6-4,CASSDPLFPGLYYGYTF,TGTGCCAGCAGTGACCCCCTCTTTCCGGGGCTCTACTATGGCTACACCTTC
TRBJ1-2,NA,14,NA,TRBV7-9,CASSQLQGGYGYTF,TGTGCCAGCAGCCAATTACAGGGAGGGTATGGCTACACCTTC
TRBJ2-7,TRBD1,14,NA,TRBV6-5,CASRTRQGNAEQYF,TGTGCCAGCAGGACCAGACAGGGGAACGCCGAGCAGTACTTC
TRBJ2-7,TRBD1,15,NA,TRBV6-2/TRBV6-3,CASSYEGQGAYEQYF,TGTGCCAGCAGTTACGAGGGACAGGGGGCCTACGAGCAGTACTTC
TRBJ2-7,NA,10,medium-sized,TRBV20-1,CSASTHEQYF,TGCAGTGCTAGTACCCACGAGCAGTACTTC
TRBJ1-5,NA,12,few,TRBV9,CASSVVGQPQHF,TGTGCCAGCAGCGTAGTAGGTCAGCCCCAGCATTTT
TRBJ1-1,NA,11,NA,TRBV28,CASTSNTEAFF,TGTGCCAGCACCTCGAACACTGAAGCTTTCTTT
TRBJ2-7,TRBD1,14,NA,TRBV18,CASSLRTGNVEQYF,TGTGCCAGCTCACTCCGGACAGGGAATGTCGAGCAGTACTTC
TRBJ2-7,NA,16,NA,TRBV5-1,CASSLARSSKGYEQYF,TGCGCCAGCAGCTTGGCCAGGTCCTCCAAGGGGTACGAGCAGTACTTC
TRBJ2-5,NA,13,NA,TRBV6-2/TRBV6-3,CASSYSYQETQYF,TGTGCCAGCAGTTACTCGTACCAAGAGACCCAGTACTTC
TRBJ1-1,TRBD1,16,NA,TRBV5-4,CASSPGQGALNTEAFF,TGTGCCAGCAGCCCAGGACAGGGCGCTTTGAACACTGAAGCTTTCTTT
TRBJ1-4,TRBD1,15,NA,TRBV6-5,CASSSPNRGGEKLFF,TGTGCCAGCAGTTCTCCGAACAGGGGCGGAGAAAAACTGTTTTTT
TRBJ2-3,NA,14,NA,TRBV5-1,CASSQDSSTDTQYF,TGCGCCAGCAGCCAGGACAGTAGCACAGATACGCAGTATTTT
TRBJ1-5,NA,15,NA,TRBV10-2,CASSVNDPRNQPQHF,TGCGCCAGCAGTGTCAATGACCCCCGAAATCAGCCCCAGCATTTT
TRBJ1-1,NA,11,NA,TRBV30,CAWDSDAEAFF,TGTGCCTGGGACAGTGACGCTGAAGCTTTCTTT
TRBJ1-1,NA,14,NA,TRBV4-3,CASSLGTQNTEAFF,TGCGCCAGCAGCTTAGGGACCCAGAACACTGAAGCTTTCTTT
TRBJ1-3,NA,14,NA,TRBV5-1,CASSLGQVLDTIYF,TGCGCCAGCAGCTTGGGACAGGTTCTTGACACCATATATTTT